Listed below are T cell receptor beta chains from one sample, sequenced in a study of blood T cell repertoires in COVID-19. Sequencing used immunoSEQ multiplex PCR; TCRdb keeps in-frame clones, though not all of them. The data show about 150,000 clones, roughly 84% seen once. Sequenced: peripheral blood. These receptors all stem from a woman between 55 and 75 years old with COVID-19, enrolled during active disease. CDR3s leave out the opening cysteine and the closing phenylalanine or tryptophan.

SALTGTGVAGELF,TRBJ2-2,TRBV29-1
ASSIEGSGSHLGKNIQY,TRBJ2-4,TRBV19
ASSLLSGNYGYT,TRBJ1-2,TRBV5-1
ASSPRTSRTEAF,TRBJ1-1,TRBV5-1
ASSLMGGTSGKDEQF,TRBJ2-1,TRBV7-9
ASSLGGQGEAF,TRBJ1-1,TRBV7-2
ASSVQGNTEAF,TRBJ1-1,TRBV9
ASSLDLAGVGETQY,TRBJ2-5,TRBV5-1
ASSLDGFGYT,TRBJ1-2,TRBV7-9
ASSLDIRLAGGTEQF,TRBJ2-1,TRBV11-2